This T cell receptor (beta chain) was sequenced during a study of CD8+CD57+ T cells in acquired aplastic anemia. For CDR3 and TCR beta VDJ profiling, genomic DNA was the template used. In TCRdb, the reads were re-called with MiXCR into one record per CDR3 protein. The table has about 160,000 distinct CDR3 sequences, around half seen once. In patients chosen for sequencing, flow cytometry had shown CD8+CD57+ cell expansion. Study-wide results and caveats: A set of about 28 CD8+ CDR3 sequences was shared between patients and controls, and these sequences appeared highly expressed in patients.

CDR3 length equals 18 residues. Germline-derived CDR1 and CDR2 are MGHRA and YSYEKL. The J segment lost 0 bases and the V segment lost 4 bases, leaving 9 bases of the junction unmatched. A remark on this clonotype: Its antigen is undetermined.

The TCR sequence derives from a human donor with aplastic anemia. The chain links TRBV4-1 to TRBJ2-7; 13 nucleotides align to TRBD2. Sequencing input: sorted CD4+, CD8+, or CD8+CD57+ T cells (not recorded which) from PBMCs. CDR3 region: CASSLRLAGGLSSYEQYF. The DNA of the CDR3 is TGCGCCAGCAGCCTCAGACTAGCGGGGGGCTTAAGCTCCTACGAGCAGTACTTC.